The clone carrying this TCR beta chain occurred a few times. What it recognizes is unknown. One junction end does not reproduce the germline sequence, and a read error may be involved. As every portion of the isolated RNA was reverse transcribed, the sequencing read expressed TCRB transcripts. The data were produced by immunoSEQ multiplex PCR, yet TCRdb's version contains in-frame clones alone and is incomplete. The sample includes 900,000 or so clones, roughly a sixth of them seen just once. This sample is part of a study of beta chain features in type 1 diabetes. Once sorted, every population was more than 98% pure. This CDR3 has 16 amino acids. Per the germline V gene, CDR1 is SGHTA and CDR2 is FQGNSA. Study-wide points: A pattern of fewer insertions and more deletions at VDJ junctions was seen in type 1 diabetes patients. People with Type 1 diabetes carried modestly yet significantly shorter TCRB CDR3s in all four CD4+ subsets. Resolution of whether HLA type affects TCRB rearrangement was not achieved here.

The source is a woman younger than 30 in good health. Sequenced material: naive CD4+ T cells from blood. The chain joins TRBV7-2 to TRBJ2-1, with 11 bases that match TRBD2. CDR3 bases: TGTGCCAGCAGCGTAGCGGGAGGGGCCTCCTACAATGAGCAGTTCTTC. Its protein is CASSVAGGASYNEQFF. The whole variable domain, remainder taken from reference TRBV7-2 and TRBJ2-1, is GAGVSQSPSNKVTEKGKDVELRCDPISGHTALYWYRQSLGQGLEFLIYFQGNSAPDKSGLPSDRFSAERTGGSVSTLTIQRTQQEDSAVYLCASSVAGGASYNEQFFGPGTRLTVL.